This T cell receptor (beta chain) is drawn from a study of molecular identifiers for immune sequencing clone quantification. Previously described methods and listed TCR primers were employed for the bulk TCR libraries. TCRdb reprocessed the PCR reads with MiXCR, giving one entry per CDR3 protein. The sample has about 640,000 distinct CDR3 sequences, just under 20% seen once. The V segment lost 3 bases and the J segment 0 bases; nucleotides outside the gene matches: 3. Per germline, CDR1 LGHNA and CDR2 YNFKEQ. This CDR3 comprises 15 residues. Study-level results: Clones with over 20 RNA copies captured over 98% of effector molecules but under 1% of naive ones.

As to this clonotype: Its antigen is unidentified.

Source material: naive CD8+ T cells from blood, with Jurkat cell RNA spiked in. Subset of the sample: FACS-sorted CD8+CD4-CCR7+CD45RA+ naive T cells. V is TRBV4-2 and J is TRBJ2-7; TRBD1 matches at 9 bases. The sequence was collected from a human donor in good health. Some libraries in this study had Jurkat cell RNA spiked in. The CDR3 here is CASSHGTGPSYEQYF. The CDR3 DNA reads as TGTGCCAGCAGCCACGGGACAGGGCCCTCCTACGAGCAGTACTTC.